A selection of T cell receptor beta chains follows, all from one sample in a study of early T cells in non-severe SARS-CoV-2 infection. In TCRdb, the 5' RACE reads were re-called with MiXCR into one record per CDR3 protein. Among 100,000 to 130,000 distinct CDR3 sequences listed, roughly 10% were seen once. The sequenced sample consisted of whole blood. The source of these receptors is an adult who was a healthcare worker with PCR-confirmed SARS-CoV-2 infection or an uninfected control (not recorded which). Both conserved end residues are trimmed from each CDR3. A D gene is named only where the DNA matches it firmly.

>TRBV5-1|.
ASSLNSQGYT
>TRBV29-1|.
SVELPTKRSTDTQY
>TRBV7-8|.
ASSLDSRGRTGELF
>TRBV18|.
ASSPPSAGSGYT
>TRBV7-9|.
ASSLDEQF
>TRBV9|TRBD2
ASSVNTLAGGGGTQY
>TRBV20-1|TRBD2
SAPRAGAAETQY
>TRBV5-1|.
ASSLWERTEAF
>TRBV5-1|.
ASRPEGWGETQY
>TRBV18|.
ASSDINYGYT
>TRBV6-2/TRBV6-3|TRBD1
ASSYSLTGGFSNQPQH
>TRBV12-3/TRBV12-4|.
ASRRGQFNQPQH
>TRBV6-5|TRBD1
ASSYAGGTPGEAF
>TRBV5-1|.
ASSLEVDGGIYEQY
>TRBV27|.
ASNRGPGAGRGNEQF
>TRBV13|.
ASSFRRGVDGYT
>TRBV21-1|.
ASRRGQGNYGYT